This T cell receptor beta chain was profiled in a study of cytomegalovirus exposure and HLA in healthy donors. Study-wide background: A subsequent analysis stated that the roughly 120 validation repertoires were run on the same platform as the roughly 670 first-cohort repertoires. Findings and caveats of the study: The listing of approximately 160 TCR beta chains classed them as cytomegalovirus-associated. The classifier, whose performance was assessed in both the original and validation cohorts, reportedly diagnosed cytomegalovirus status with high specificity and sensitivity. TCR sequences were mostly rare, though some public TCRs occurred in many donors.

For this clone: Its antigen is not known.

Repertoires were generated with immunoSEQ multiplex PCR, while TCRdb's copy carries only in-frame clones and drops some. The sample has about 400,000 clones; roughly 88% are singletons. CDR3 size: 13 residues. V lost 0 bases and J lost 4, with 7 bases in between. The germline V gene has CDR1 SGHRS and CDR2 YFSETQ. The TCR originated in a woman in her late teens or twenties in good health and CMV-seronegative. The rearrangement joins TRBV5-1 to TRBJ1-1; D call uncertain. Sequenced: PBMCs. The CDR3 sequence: CASSLAVVTEAFF. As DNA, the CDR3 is TGCGCCAGCAGCTTGGCGGTTGTCACTGAAGCTTTCTTT.